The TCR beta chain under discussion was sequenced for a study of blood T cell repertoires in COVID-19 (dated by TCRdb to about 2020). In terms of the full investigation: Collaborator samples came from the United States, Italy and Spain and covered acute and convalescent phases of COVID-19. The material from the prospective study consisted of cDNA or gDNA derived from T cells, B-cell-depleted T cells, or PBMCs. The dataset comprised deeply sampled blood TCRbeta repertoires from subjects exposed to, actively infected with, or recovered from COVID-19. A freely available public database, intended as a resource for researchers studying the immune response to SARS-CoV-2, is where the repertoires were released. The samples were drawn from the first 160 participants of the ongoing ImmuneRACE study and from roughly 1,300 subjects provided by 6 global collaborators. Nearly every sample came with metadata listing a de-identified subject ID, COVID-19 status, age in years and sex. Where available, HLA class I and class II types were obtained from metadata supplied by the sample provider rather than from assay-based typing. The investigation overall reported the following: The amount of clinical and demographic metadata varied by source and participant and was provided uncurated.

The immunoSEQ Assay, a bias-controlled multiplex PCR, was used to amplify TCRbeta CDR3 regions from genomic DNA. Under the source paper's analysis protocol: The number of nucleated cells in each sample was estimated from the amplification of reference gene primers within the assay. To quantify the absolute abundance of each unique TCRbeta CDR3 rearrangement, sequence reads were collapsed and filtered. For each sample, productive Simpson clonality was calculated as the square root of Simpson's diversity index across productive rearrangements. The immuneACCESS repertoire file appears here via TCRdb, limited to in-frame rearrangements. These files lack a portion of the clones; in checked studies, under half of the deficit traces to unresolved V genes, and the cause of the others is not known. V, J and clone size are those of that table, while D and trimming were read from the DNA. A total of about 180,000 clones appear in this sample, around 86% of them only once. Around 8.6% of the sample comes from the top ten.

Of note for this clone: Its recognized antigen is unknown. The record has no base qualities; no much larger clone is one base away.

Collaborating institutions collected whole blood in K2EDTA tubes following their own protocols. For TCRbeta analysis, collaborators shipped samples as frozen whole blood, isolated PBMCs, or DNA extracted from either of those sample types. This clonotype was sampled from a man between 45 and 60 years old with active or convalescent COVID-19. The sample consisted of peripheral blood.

The sequenced DNA: TGTGCCAGTAGTGTCCGAGGCGATACGCAGTATTTT. Its protein reads: CASSVRGDTQYF. The rearranged chain carries TRBV19 and TRBJ2-3, with no reliable assignment of the D segment. The germline V gene (reference sequence) yields LNHDA for CDR1 and SQIVND for CDR2. Its CDR3 holds 12 amino acids, cysteine through phenylalanine. Kept here is only the CDR3 DNA, which spans 36 bases and is read in frame from base 1. V gives up 5 bases and J gives up 6 bases, and the segment between their germline ends measures 9 bases.